Here is one TCR beta chain with its context. This sample was included in a study of shared clonotypes between healthy human individuals. Deep-level settings were used for running the assay. Method: immunoSEQ multiplex PCR; TCRdb's copy keeps in-frame clones and lacks some. Of roughly 2 million clones listed, roughly 94% were seen once; the top ten hold 0.13%. The CDR3 is made up of 14 amino acids. CDR1 is SNHLY and CDR2 is FYNNEI in the germline V gene. Trimming removed 7 bases from V and 8 bases from J, with 20 bases in between. The J gene is TRBJ1-2, the V gene TRBV2; D not certain. This TCR was recovered from a man aged 18 to 35 in good health. The sample consisted of naive CD4+ T cells sorted from blood. As for subset: CD45RA+ positively selected. The CDR3 bases are TGTGCCAGCACTCGGACCGATGGTCTTAAAGGCTACACCTTC. This encodes CASTRTDGLKGYTF.